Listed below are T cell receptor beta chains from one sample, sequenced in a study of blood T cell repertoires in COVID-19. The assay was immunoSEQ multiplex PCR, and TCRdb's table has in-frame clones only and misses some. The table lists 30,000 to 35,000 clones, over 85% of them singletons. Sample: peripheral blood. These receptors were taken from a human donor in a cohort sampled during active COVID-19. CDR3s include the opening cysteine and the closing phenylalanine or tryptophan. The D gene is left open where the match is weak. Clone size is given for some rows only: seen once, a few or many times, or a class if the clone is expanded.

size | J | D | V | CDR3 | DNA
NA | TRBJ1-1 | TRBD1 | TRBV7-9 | CASSGRTGGQTEAFF | TGTGCCAGCAGCGGTCGGACAGGGGGTCAAACTGAAGCTTTCTTT
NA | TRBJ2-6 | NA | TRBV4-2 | CASSQVNRVGGLTGANVLTF | TGTGCCAGCAGCCAAGTAAACCGGGTCGGGGGTCTGACTGGGGCCAACGTCCTGACTTTC
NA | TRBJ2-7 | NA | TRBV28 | CASSHHDSSQHDEQYF | TGTGCCAGCAGTCATCACGATAGCAGCCAGCACGACGAGCAGTACTTC
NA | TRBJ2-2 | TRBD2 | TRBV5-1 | CASSPGLAGGPGTGELFF | TGCGCCAGCAGCCCGGGACTAGCGGGAGGACCGGGGACCGGGGAGCTGTTTTTT
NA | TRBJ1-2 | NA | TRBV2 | CASSSGLPLPSTF | TGTGCCAGCAGTTCGGGACTCCCTCTACCATCCACCTTC
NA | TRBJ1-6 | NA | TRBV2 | CASTGNNNSPLHF | TGTGCCAGCACCGGGAATAATAATTCACCCCTCCACTTT
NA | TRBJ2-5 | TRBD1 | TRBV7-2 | CASRLPYPHHQGAKGTQYF | TGTGCCAGCAGACTTCCGTATCCCCACCACCAGGGGGCCAAAGGGACCCAGTACTTC
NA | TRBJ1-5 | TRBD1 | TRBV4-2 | CASSQADREDQPQHF | TGTGCCAGCAGCCAAGCTGACAGGGAAGATCAGCCCCAGCATTTT
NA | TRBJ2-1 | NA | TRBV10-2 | CASSEKARGGEINEQFF | TGCGCCAGCAGTGAAAAAGCTCGGGGCGGGGAAATCAATGAGCAGTTCTTC
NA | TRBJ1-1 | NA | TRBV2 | CATKPGGVGTEAFF | TGTGCCACCAAACCCGGGGGGGTCGGCACTGAAGCTTTCTTT
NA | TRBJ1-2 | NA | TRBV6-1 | CASSERRHPNYGYTF | TGTGCCAGCAGTGAACGCAGGCACCCTAACTATGGCTACACCTTC
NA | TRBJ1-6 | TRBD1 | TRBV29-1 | CSGRDSWSSPLHF | TGCAGCGGACGGGACAGTTGGTCCTCACCCCTCCACTTT
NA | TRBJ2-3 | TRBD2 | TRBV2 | CASSGSSGGPGDTQYF | TGTGCCAGCAGTGGGAGTTCGGGGGGGCCTGGAGATACGCAGTATTTT
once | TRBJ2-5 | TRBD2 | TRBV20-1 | CSASDPTSGRSETQYF | TGCAGTGCTAGTGACCCCACCAGCGGGAGGTCAGAGACCCAGTACTTC
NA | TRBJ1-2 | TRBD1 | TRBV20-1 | CSTPGGPGYTF | TGCAGTACCCCAGGGGGCCCTGGCTACACCTTC
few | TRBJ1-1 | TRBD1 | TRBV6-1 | CASSVRQGRGNTEAFF | TGTGCCAGCAGTGTCCGACAGGGACGAGGGAACACTGAAGCTTTCTTT
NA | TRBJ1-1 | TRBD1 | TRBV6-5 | CASSLDRVSEAFF | TGTGCCAGCAGCCTCGACAGGGTGTCTGAAGCTTTCTTT
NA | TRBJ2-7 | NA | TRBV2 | CASSEWGPAYEQYF | TGTGCCAGCAGTGAATGGGGGCCCGCCTACGAGCAGTACTTC
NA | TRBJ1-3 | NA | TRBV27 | CASSYQGPGNTIYF | TGTGCCAGCAGTTACCAGGGCCCTGGAAACACCATATATTTT
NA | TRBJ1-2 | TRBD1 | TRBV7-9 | CASSGQGHYGYTF | TGTGCCAGCAGCGGACAGGGGCACTATGGCTACACCTTC
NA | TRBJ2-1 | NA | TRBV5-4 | CASSLVAVNEQFF | TGTGCCAGCAGCTTGGTTGCGGTGAATGAGCAGTTCTTC
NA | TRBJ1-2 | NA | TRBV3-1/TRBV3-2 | CASSPSWDTNYGYTF | TGTGCCAGCAGCCCCTCCTGGGACACCAACTATGGCTACACCTTC
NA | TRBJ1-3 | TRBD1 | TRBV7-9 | CASSSGQALSGNTIYF | TGTGCCAGCAGCTCGGGACAGGCCCTCTCTGGAAACACCATATATTTT
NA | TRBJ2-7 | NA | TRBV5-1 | CASSSPSLGTSYEQYF | TGCGCCAGCAGCTCCCCTAGCCTTGGCACGTCCTACGAGCAGTACTTC
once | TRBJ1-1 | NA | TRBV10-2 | CASSQGWRNTEAFF | TGCGCCAGCAGCCAGGGTTGGCGGAACACTGAAGCTTTCTTT
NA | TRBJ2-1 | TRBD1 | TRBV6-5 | CASRGTGRTGQFF | TGTGCCAGCAGAGGGACAGGGCGAACAGGGCAGTTCTTC
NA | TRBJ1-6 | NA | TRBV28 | CASRLRRDPYNSPLHF | TGTGCCAGCAGACTAAGGCGGGACCCCTATAATTCACCCCTCCACTTT
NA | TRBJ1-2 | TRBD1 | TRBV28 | CASSRTGYLVNYGYTF | TGTGCCAGCAGTCGGACAGGTTATCTCGTTAACTATGGCTACACCTTC
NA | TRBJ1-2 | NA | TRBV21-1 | CASSSGFTYGYTF | TGTGCCAGCAGTTCGGGGTTTACCTATGGCTACACCTTC
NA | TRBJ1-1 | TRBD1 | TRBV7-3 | CASSEGQGMNTEAFF | TGTGCCAGCAGCGAGGGACAGGGGATGAACACTGAAGCTTTCTTT
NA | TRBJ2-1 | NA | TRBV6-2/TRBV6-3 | CASSYSPRATFYNEQFF | TGTGCCAGCAGTTACTCCCCCAGGGCCACTTTTTACAATGAGCAGTTCTTC
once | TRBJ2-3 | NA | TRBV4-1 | CASSQEPAGSTDTQYF | TGCGCCAGCAGCCAAGAACCCGCAGGGAGCACAGATACGCAGTATTTT
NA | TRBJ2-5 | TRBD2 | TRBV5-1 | CASRLGLAGEETQYF | TGCGCCAGCAGGTTAGGCCTAGCGGGAGAAGAGACCCAGTACTTC
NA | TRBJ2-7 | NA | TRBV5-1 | CASSYTGLRSYEQYF | TGCGCCAGCAGCTACACAGGGTTACGGTCCTACGAGCAGTACTTC
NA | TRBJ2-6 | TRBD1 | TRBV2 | CASSRQGSGANVLTF | TGTGCCAGCAGTCGACAGGGCTCTGGGGCCAACGTCCTGACTTTC
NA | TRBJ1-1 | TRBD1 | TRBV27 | CASSETGVVSSGTEAFF | TGTGCCAGCAGTGAGACAGGGGTTGTTTCTTCGGGCACTGAAGCTTTCTTT
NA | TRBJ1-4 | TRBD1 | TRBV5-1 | CASSLDRGREKLFF | TGCGCCAGCAGCTTGGACAGGGGAAGGGAAAAACTGTTTTTT
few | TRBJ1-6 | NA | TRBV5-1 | CASSSDRREGLYNSPLHF | TGCGCCAGCAGCTCAGACAGGCGAGAGGGGCTATATAATTCACCCCTCCACTTT
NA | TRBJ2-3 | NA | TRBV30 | CAWSVRGADTQYF | TGTGCCTGGAGTGTACGGGGAGCAGATACGCAGTATTTT
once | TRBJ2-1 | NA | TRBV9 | CASSVVGTRSYNEQFF | TGTGCCAGCAGCGTAGTTGGGACTCGCTCCTACAATGAGCAGTTCTTC
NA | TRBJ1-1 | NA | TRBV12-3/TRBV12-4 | CASKRQGNTEAFF | TGTGCCAGCAAGAGGCAGGGGAACACTGAAGCTTTCTTT
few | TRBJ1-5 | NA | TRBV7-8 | CASSWDWSYGNQPQHF | TGTGCCAGCAGCTGGGACTGGAGTTACGGAAATCAGCCCCAGCATTTT
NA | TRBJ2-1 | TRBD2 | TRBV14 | CASSLGTSGSDEQFF | TGTGCCAGCAGCCTCGGGACTAGCGGGAGCGATGAGCAGTTCTTC
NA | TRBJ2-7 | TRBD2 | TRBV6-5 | CASSYAPSGSSYEQYF | TGTGCCAGCAGTTATGCCCCTAGCGGGAGCTCCTACGAGCAGTACTTC
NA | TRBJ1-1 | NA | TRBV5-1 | CASRLQGMNTEAFF | TGCGCCAGCAGGTTGCAGGGGATGAACACTGAAGCTTTCTTT
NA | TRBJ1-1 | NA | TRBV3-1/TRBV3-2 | CATRGVNTEAFF | TGTGCCACCCGGGGGGTGAACACTGAAGCTTTCTTT
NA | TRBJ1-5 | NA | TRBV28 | CASSQLGQGNQPQHF | TGTGCCAGCAGCCAATTGGGCCAGGGGAATCAGCCCCAGCATTTT
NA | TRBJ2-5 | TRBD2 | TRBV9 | CASSFSSGGFQETQYF | TGTGCCAGCAGCTTTTCTAGCGGGGGTTTCCAAGAGACCCAGTACTTC
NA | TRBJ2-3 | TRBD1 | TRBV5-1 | CASSWDRQQYF | TGCGCCAGCAGTTGGGACAGACAGCAGTATTTT
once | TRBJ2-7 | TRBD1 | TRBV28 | CASSPDRPYEQYF | TGTGCCAGCAGCCCGGACAGGCCCTACGAGCAGTACTTC
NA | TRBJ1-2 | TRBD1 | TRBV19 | CASRTGPGYTF | TGTGCCAGCCGGACAGGGCCTGGCTACACCTTC
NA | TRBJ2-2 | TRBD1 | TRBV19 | CASSWFAQGATGELFF | TGTGCCAGTAGTTGGTTCGCCCAGGGGGCCACCGGGGAGCTGTTTTTT
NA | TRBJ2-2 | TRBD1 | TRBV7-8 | CASSHGEKGADGTGELFF | TGTGCCAGCAGCCACGGGGAAAAGGGGGCAGATGGGACCGGGGAGCTGTTTTTT
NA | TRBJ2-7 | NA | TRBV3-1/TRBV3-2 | CASSQAESGYEQYF | TGTGCCAGCAGCCAAGCGGAGTCCGGCTACGAGCAGTACTTC
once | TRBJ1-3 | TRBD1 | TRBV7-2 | CASSLEQGANTIYF | TGTGCCAGCAGCTTAGAACAGGGGGCAAACACCATATATTTT